The clone carrying this T cell receptor (beta chain) was seen repeatedly, ten times or more. The antigen is undetermined. Every patient underwent thyroid surgery untreated. V lost 2 bases and J lost 5, with 18 bases in between. From germline, CDR1 is LGHDT and CDR2 YNNKEL (reference sequence). The CDR3 is 16 amino acids. These data belong to a study of metastatic and nonmetastatic thyroid tumors. Overall study: From malignant and benign thyroid patients, repertoires in blood and in tumor or nodule tissue were compared. Study observations and caveats: Compared with benign nodules, malignant thyroid tumors were reported to have significantly higher TCR beta diversity in both blood and tumor.

In the authors' workflow: The study's classifier, a distant-metastasis tool for papillary thyroid cancer, was built using CDR3 differences across clinicopathological groups. TCRdb re-called the PCR reads with MiXCR. The V and J calls and clone size come from TCRdb's table, not from the authors' own analysis. The data hold fewer than 100,000 clones, with under 15% observed a single time. The chain couples TRBV3-1 to TRBJ2-5; D is perhaps TRBD2 (6 bases). The source is a female donor with papillary thyroid cancer or a benign thyroid nodule (not recorded which). Some clones in this sample may be carry-over from other donors' samples. The sequencing input was blood. The CDR3 nucleotides are TGTGCCAGCAGCCAAATCAGCTGGGGCGGGGATGAGACCCAGTACTTC. This translates into CASSQISWGGDETQYF.